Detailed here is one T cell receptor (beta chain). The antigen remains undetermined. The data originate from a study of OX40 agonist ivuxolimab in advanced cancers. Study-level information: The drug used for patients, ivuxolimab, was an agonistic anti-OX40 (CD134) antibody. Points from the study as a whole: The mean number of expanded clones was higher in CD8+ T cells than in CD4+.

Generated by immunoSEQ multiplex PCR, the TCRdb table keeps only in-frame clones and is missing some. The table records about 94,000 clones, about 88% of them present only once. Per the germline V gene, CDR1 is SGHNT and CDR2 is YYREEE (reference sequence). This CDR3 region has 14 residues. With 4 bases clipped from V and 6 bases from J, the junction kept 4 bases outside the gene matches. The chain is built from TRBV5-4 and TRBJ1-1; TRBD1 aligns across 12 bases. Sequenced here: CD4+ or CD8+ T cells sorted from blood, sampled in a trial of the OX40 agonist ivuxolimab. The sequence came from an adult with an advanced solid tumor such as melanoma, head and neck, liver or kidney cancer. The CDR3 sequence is CASSTGQGASEAFF. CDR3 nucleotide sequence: TGTGCCAGCAGCACGGGACAGGGGGCGTCTGAAGCTTTCTTT.